Listed below are T cell receptor beta chains from one sample, sequenced in a study of beta chain features in type 1 diabetes. Produced via immunoSEQ multiplex PCR; TCRdb's table is partial and in-frame only. The table lists some 150,000 clones, roughly 7.2% of them singletons. The sample comprised central memory CD4+ T cells from blood. The receptors shown here come from a woman under 40 in good health. CDR3s include the opening cysteine and the closing phenylalanine or tryptophan. D genes are given only for firm matches. Not all rows give a size; the values are once, few, many and, for expanded clones, a class.

D gene	J gene	clone size	V gene	CDR3 DNA	CDR3 protein
TRBD2	TRBJ2-5	NA	TRBV25-1	TGTGCCAGCAGCGGGAGGACTAGCGGGAGCCGCCAAGAGACCCAGTACTTC	CASSGRTSGSRQETQYF
TRBD2	TRBJ2-1	many	TRBV19	TGTGCCAGTAGTATGGTACTGAGCGGGAGGGCCTTTGAGCAGTTCTTC	CASSMVLSGRAFEQFF
TRBD1	TRBJ1-3	few	TRBV18	TGTGCCAGCGACAGGGCCTCTGGAAACACCATATATTTT	CASDRASGNTIYF
TRBD1	TRBJ1-1	few	TRBV9	TGTGCCAGCAGCGTAGAGGAGGGGGCACGGACTGAAGCTTTCTTT	CASSVEEGARTEAFF
TRBD1	TRBJ2-1	few	TRBV11-3	TGTGCCAGCAGCCCGCGTCATAAAGGGGGCGCGATCACTGAGCAGTTCTTC	CASSPRHKGGAITEQFF
NA	TRBJ2-4	few	TRBV14	TGTGCCAGCAGCAGAAAGAGGGGGAGGGGTGCCAAAAACATTCAGTACTTC	CASSRKRGRGAKNIQYF
NA	TRBJ2-5	NA	TRBV7-7	TGTGCTAGCAGCTTAAACCGGGGCCAAGAGACCCAGTACTTC	CASSLNRGQETQYF
TRBD1	TRBJ2-1	many	TRBV4-3	TGCGCCAGCAGCCAAGCCCCATGGGACAGGGGAAGGAACAATGAGCAGTTCTTC	CASSQAPWDRGRNNEQFF
TRBD2	TRBJ2-1	many	TRBV4-3	TGCGCCAGCAGCCAAGTCGCTAGCGGATTCAATGAGCAGTTCTTC	CASSQVASGFNEQFF
NA	TRBJ1-1	NA	TRBV6-5	TGTGCCAGCAGACCGACAGCGAACACTGAAGCTTTCTTT	CASRPTANTEAFF
NA	TRBJ2-1	NA	TRBV7-3	TGTGCCAGCAGCTCCCCCGGCGGTGAGCAGTTCTTC	CASSSPGGEQFF
NA	TRBJ1-5	few	TRBV28	TGTGCCAGTTTTTCCTTTTCATTTGGGAAGGGGAAGTATAGCAATCAGCCCCAGCATTTT	CASFSFSFGKGKYSNQPQHF
NA	TRBJ2-3	NA	TRBV5-4	TGTGCCAGCAGCTACAGGGGCACAGATACGCAGTATTTT	CASSYRGTDTQYF
NA	TRBJ1-4	NA	TRBV4-2	TGTGCCAGCAGCCAAGAACAGAAAAATGAAAAACTGTTTTTT	CASSQEQKNEKLFF
NA	TRBJ2-2	NA	TRBV11-2	TGTGCCAGCCGGACTCTCCTTCTAACGGGGGAGCTGTTTTTT	CASRTLLLTGELFF
NA	TRBJ1-1	few	TRBV5-1	TGCGCCAGCAGCTCAGGACAGATCGGAAACACTGAAGCTTTCTTT	CASSSGQIGNTEAFF
TRBD1	TRBJ2-7	NA	TRBV6-1	TGTGCCAGCAGTGGACGGGGACAGGTCCTTAGGGACTTC	CASSGRGQVLRDF
NA	TRBJ2-3	NA	TRBV11-3	TGTGCCAGCAGCTTGGGGCCATGGCTCGATACGCAGTATTTT	CASSLGPWLDTQYF
NA	TRBJ1-1	NA	TRBV11-2	TGTGCCAGCAGCTCACAGGTGAACACTGAAGCTTTCTTT	CASSSQVNTEAFF
NA	TRBJ1-5	few	TRBV4-2	TGTGCCAGCAGCCAAAATACAGCCTCGGGCAATCAGCCCCAGCATTTT	CASSQNTASGNQPQHF
NA	TRBJ2-7	NA	TRBV27	TGTGCCAGCAGTTTTGCGGATCCCACCTACGAGCAGTACTTC	CASSFADPTYEQYF
TRBD1	TRBJ2-3	few	TRBV28	TGTGCCAGCAGATCGACAGGGGCACCTAGCACAGATACGCAGTATTTT	CASRSTGAPSTDTQYF
TRBD2	TRBJ2-7	NA	TRBV2	TGTGCCAGCAGTTCGCGGACTAGCGGGAGTCCCGAGCAGTACTTC	CASSSRTSGSPEQYF
NA	TRBJ2-3	few	TRBV28	TGTGCCAGCAGTTTTGGCGGGATAACAGATACGCAGTATTTT	CASSFGGITDTQYF
TRBD1	TRBJ2-5	NA	TRBV6-1	TGTGCCAGCAGTGAAGGGTGGGGGACAGGTCGCCAAGAGACCCAGTACTTC	CASSEGWGTGRQETQYF
TRBD1	TRBJ2-6	many	TRBV7-2	TGTGCCAGCAGCTCAGGGGGCCTCTCTGGGGCCAACGTCCTGACTTTC	CASSSGGLSGANVLTF
TRBD2	TRBJ2-3	few	TRBV5-1	TGCGCCAGCAGCTTGGGGCCTAGCGGCAGCACAGATACGCAGTATTTT	CASSLGPSGSTDTQYF
NA	TRBJ2-1	NA	TRBV5-6	TGTGCCAGCAGTTACGGTTCAAATGAGCAGTTCTTC	CASSYGSNEQFF
TRBD2	TRBJ2-7	many	TRBV7-2	TGTGCCAGCAGCTTTGTGTCTAGCGGGGGCTACGAGCAGTACTTC	CASSFVSSGGYEQYF
TRBD2	TRBJ2-7	NA	TRBV25-1	TGTGCCAGCAGGGGACTAGCGGGAAGCTCCTACGAGCAGTACTTC	CASRGLAGSSYEQYF
TRBD2	TRBJ2-3	NA	TRBV7-2	TGTGCCAGCAGCCCACGACTAGCGGGGAACACAGATACGCAGTATTTT	CASSPRLAGNTDTQYF
NA	TRBJ2-1	many	TRBV7-9	TGTGCCAGCAGCGCTAACCGGGGCAATGAGCAGTTCTTC	CASSANRGNEQFF